This TCR beta chain comes out of a study of blood T cell repertoires in COVID-19. Study details: Some COVID-19 samples were acute and others convalescent; all came from the United States, Italy and Spain. The analysed material was cDNA or gDNA that came from T cells, B-cell-depleted T cells, or PBMCs.

How the authors handled the data: How many nucleated cells were present was estimated from reference gene primer amplification. Generated by immunoSEQ multiplex PCR, the TCRdb table keeps only in-frame clones and is missing some. V and J calls and clone size are copied from that table; D and trimming were computed from the DNA. This repertoire shows some 89,000 clones, over 70% found once; its top ten account for about 4%. The CDR3 is made up of 15 amino acids. Germline-derived CDR1 and CDR2 are SGHTA and FQGNSA. V was trimmed by 1 base and J by 0 bases, leaving 9 bases between them. Sample: peripheral blood. The TCR originated in a man aged 55-75 years with acute or convalescent COVID-19. The V and J genes are TRBV7-2 and TRBJ2-5, with D hard to call. The CDR3 protein is CASSLGLRYQETQYF. CDR3 coding DNA: TGTGCCAGCAGCTTAGGGCTCAGATACCAAGAGACCCAGTACTTC.